Described below is a single T cell receptor beta chain sequence and its context. Its antigen is not known. The CDR3 runs to 16 residues. Trimming removed 4 bases at V and 2 bases at J, with 15 bases between. CDR1 LGHNA and CDR2 YSLEER come from the germline V gene. TCRdb's copy holds only in-frame clones and misses some; the assay was immunoSEQ multiplex PCR. This table has just over 2,000,000 clones, about 95% appearing once. Naive-designated CD8 cells lacked CD45RO, were positively enriched for CCR7, and omitted terminally differentiated effector memory CD45RA+ cells. The sample comes from a study of shared clonotypes between healthy human individuals. Study-level points and caveats: Clonotype sharing across donors was expected to vary with sequencing depth.

Specimen: naive CD8+ T cells sorted from blood. This chain joins TRBV4-3 and TRBJ2-1, with TRBD1 as a possible D gene (6 bases). The origin of this receptor is a man aged 18 to 30 in good health. CDR3 amino acids: CASSRTMGAAYNEQFF. Written as DNA, the CDR3 is TGCGCCAGCAGCCGTACCATGGGGGCGGCCTACAATGAGCAGTTCTTC.